This is a list of T cell receptor beta chains from one sample in a study of cytomegalovirus exposure and HLA in healthy donors. The method was immunoSEQ multiplex PCR; TCRdb's version includes in-frame clones alone and lacks a portion of them. In the table there are more than 85,000 clones, approximately 69% of which are singletons. Sample: PBMCs. The origin of the receptors is a man under 40 in good health and CMV-seronegative. The CDR3 runs from the conserved cysteine through the conserved F or W. The order of the fields is D gene, J gene, V gene, clone size, CDR3 protein, CDR3 DNA. D genes are given only for firm matches. Expanded clones get a size class; other rows say once, few or many, or leave the size out.

NA,TRBJ2-5,TRBV7-2,NA,CASSTQLDRRETQYF,TGTGCCAGCAGCACGCAGTTAGACAGACGGGAGACCCAGTACTTC
NA,TRBJ1-5,TRBV6-5,NA,CASSPWRGYQPQHF,TGTGCCAGCAGCCCGTGGAGGGGCTATCAGCCCCAGCATTTT
NA,TRBJ1-2,TRBV7-2,NA,CASSLSGTNYGYTF,TGTGCCAGCAGCTTGTCCGGGACTAACTATGGCTACACCTTC
NA,TRBJ1-5,TRBV27,NA,CASSFHNQPQHF,TGTGCCAGCAGTTTCCATAATCAGCCCCAGCATTTT
TRBD2,TRBJ2-1,TRBV13,NA,CASSSSGRVYNEQFF,TGTGCCAGCAGTAGTAGCGGGAGGGTTTACAATGAGCAGTTCTTC
TRBD2,TRBJ2-7,TRBV7-9,NA,CASSPLAGGYFYEQYF,TGTGCCAGCAGCCCACTAGCGGGAGGTTACTTCTACGAGCAGTACTTC
TRBD1,TRBJ1-2,TRBV7-9,NA,CASSVLRDSNYGYTF,TGTGCCAGCAGCGTACTCCGGGACAGTAACTATGGCTACACCTTC
NA,TRBJ2-7,TRBV11-2,NA,CASSLNSYEQYF,TGTGCCAGCAGCTTAAATAGTTACGAGCAGTACTTC
NA,TRBJ1-2,TRBV18,NA,CASSPDGGGYGYTF,TGTGCCAGCTCACCAGACGGTGGGGGGTATGGCTACACCTTC
TRBD1,TRBJ2-5,TRBV5-1,once,CASSTGAGETQYF,TGCGCCAGCAGTACAGGGGCAGGGGAGACCCAGTACTTC
TRBD1,TRBJ1-1,TRBV6-6,NA,CASSTGGLEAFF,TGTGCCAGCAGTACAGGGGGTCTTGAAGCTTTCTTT
TRBD1,TRBJ2-1,TRBV2,NA,CASGGASIHNEQFF,TGTGCTTCAGGGGGCGCATCAATCCACAATGAGCAGTTCTTC
NA,TRBJ2-1,TRBV29-1,NA,CSVEDRGAYEQFF,TGCAGCGTTGAAGATCGGGGGGCATATGAGCAGTTCTTC
TRBD1,TRBJ2-5,TRBV27,NA,CASSLSGGQGHPSPPEQYF,TGTGCCAGCAGTTTATCTGGGGGACAGGGGCACCCCTCCCCCCCTGAGCAGTACTTC
TRBD2,TRBJ2-5,TRBV9,NA,CASSPDFFSGGEYF,TGTGCCAGCAGCCCAGACTTCTTTAGCGGGGGGGAGTACTTC
TRBD2,TRBJ2-1,TRBV30,NA,CAWAGGNEQFF,TGTGCCTGGGCGGGGGGGAATGAGCAGTTCTTC
NA,TRBJ2-3,TRBV11-1,NA,CASSPLVYGITDTQYF,TGTGCCAGCAGCCCCTTGGTGTACGGGATAACAGATACGCAGTATTTT
NA,TRBJ1-1,TRBV18,NA,CASSLALNTEAFF,TGTGCCAGCTCACTGGCATTGAACACTGAAGCTTTCTTT
NA,TRBJ1-2,TRBV11-2,NA,CASSPLGADPRGYGYTF,TGTGCCAGCAGCCCTTTAGGAGCGGACCCGAGGGGGTATGGCTACACCTTC
TRBD1,TRBJ2-1,TRBV5-8,NA,CASSFRGQGYNEQFF,TGTGCCAGCAGCTTCCGGGGACAGGGGTACAATGAGCAGTTCTTC
NA,TRBJ2-2,TRBV9,NA,CASSPQRATGELFF,TGTGCCAGCAGCCCCCAGCGCGCCACCGGGGAGCTGTTTTTT
NA,TRBJ2-7,TRBV2,NA,CASASRGLAYEQYF,TGTGCCAGCGCATCCAGGGGCTTAGCCTACGAGCAGTACTTC
NA,TRBJ1-2,TRBV9,few,CASSVATYPYGYTF,TGTGCCAGCAGCGTAGCTACCTATCCCTATGGCTACACCTTC
TRBD2,TRBJ2-5,TRBV5-5,NA,CASSVGTSNRETQYF,TGTGCCAGCAGCGTCGGGACTAGCAATAGAGAGACCCAGTACTTC
NA,TRBJ1-3,TRBV11-3,NA,CASSYPYSGNTIYF,TGTGCCAGCAGCTATCCGTACTCTGGAAACACCATATATTTT
NA,TRBJ2-1,TRBV11-3,few,CASSLITGNNEQFF,TGTGCCAGCAGCTTAATCACAGGTAACAATGAGCAGTTCTTC
TRBD1,TRBJ1-2,TRBV6-5,NA,CLGQGDNYGYTF,TGTCTCGGACAGGGGGATAACTATGGCTACACCTTC
TRBD1,TRBJ1-1,TRBV7-8,NA,CASSPRPRDRGEAFF,TGTGCCAGCAGCCCGCGCCCGAGGGACAGGGGAGAAGCTTTCTTT
NA,TRBJ1-1,TRBV2,NA,CASILDRNTEAFF,TGTGCCAGCATTCTGGACAGGAACACTGAAGCTTTCTTT
NA,TRBJ2-2,TRBV4-3,NA,CASSQEGGNTGELFF,TGCGCCAGCAGCCAAGAAGGGGGGAACACCGGGGAGCTGTTTTTT